This record concerns one T cell receptor (beta chain) sequence. This specimen belongs to a study of T cell changes during pregnancy in multiple sclerosis. Data came from immunoSEQ multiplex PCR; TCRdb stores just in-frame clones and leaves some out. This repertoire shows around 92,000 clones, approximately 93% found once; its top ten account for more than 0.75%. This receptor was obtained from a female donor with multiple sclerosis, enrolled in a pregnancy study. Specimen: peripheral blood, collected after pregnancy.

The CDR3 is CASSSGQHSNQPQHF. The CDR3 region has the DNA TGTGCCAGCAGTTCCGGACAGCATAGCAATCAGCCCCAGCATTTT. This sequence joins TRBV28 and TRBJ1-5; tentative D call: TRBD1 (6 bases). Trimming left V 4 bases short and J 0 bases short, with 10 bases between. The CDR3 runs to 15 residues. From germline, CDR1 is MDHEN and CDR2 SYDVKM.